This TCR beta chain was sequenced for a study of shared clonotypes between healthy human individuals. The overall study: Each donor's CD8 memory used one plate, CD8 naive two, each CD4 subset three.

The CDR3 contains 13 residues. The ends were cut back, 5 bases at V and 3 bases at J, with 5 bases in the middle. CDR1 SGHVS and CDR2 FQNEAQ come from the germline V gene. Only Caucasian adults living in Nashville, Tennessee served as donors. Study-wide results and limits: Sampling used blood alone; tissue repertoires probably differ.

Libraries were prepared by immunoSEQ multiplex PCR; TCRdb keeps only in-frame clonotypes and omits some of them. The sample carries about 1.1 million clones, 70% to 85% recorded once. Details on this clone: Antigen unknown.

This chain connects TRBV7-8 to TRBJ1-6, with D unclear. Sequencing was done on a sample of memory CD4+ T cells from PBMCs. The subset here: CD45RA-negative fraction. This sequence was found in a man aged 18 to 29 in good health. Some clones in this sample may be carry-over from other donors' samples. CDR3 protein: CASSLIYNSPLHF. In DNA, the CDR3 is TGTGCCAGCAGCCTCATCTATAATTCACCCCTCCACTTT.